Detailed here is one T cell receptor (beta chain). No antigen is known for it. The entry originates in a study of CXCR3-negative and CXCR3-positive naive CD8 T cells. Study-level results: Hydrophobicity was higher for TRB CDR3s found in CXCR3-positive naive cells than in CXCR3-negative naive cells. Comparison of naive CXCR3-negative and CXCR3-positive cells revealed similar TRBV-TRBJ usage, while memory cells differed.

This CDR3 contains 19 residues. Germline CDR1 and CDR2: LNHNV and YYDKDF (reference sequence). Carrying UMI labels, the TRB cDNA libraries were prepared through 5' RACE. TCRdb reprocessed the 5' RACE reads and reports one entry per CDR3 protein, with no DNA. The sample totals some 100,000 distinct CDR3 sequences. The receptor was derived from a human donor in good health. Some clones in this sample may be carry-over from other donors' samples. The specimen was naive CXCR3+ CD8+ T cells from blood. Sample subset: CD45RO-CCR7+CD27+CD95- naive CD8+ T cells expressing CXCR3 (TNR3+). The chain recombines TRBV15 with TRBJ2-7; TCRdb's D gene call, TRBD2, goes unchecked for lack of DNA. The CDR3 protein is CATTDTTSGGTSGSYEQYF. Full variable domain (outside the CDR3, taken from reference TRBV15 and TRBJ2-7): DAMVIQNPRYQVTQFGKPVTLSCSQTLNHNVMYWYQQKSSQAPKLLFHYYDKDFNNEADTPDNFQSRRPNTSFCFLDIRSPGLGDTAMYLCATTDTTSGGTSGSYEQYFGPGTRLTVT.